Following are 16 T cell receptor beta chains from one sample sequenced in a study of T-cell memory formation after mild COVID-19. TCRdb itself ran the 5' RACE reads through MiXCR, one entry per CDR3 protein. Of a few hundred thousand distinct CDR3 sequences in the sample, about 17% are singletons; the top ten hold 20% to 25%. Material for sequencing was PBMCs or a T cell subset sorted from them (not recorded which). These receptor sequences come from a man aged 18-30 years who had mild COVID-19 (a few samples of this study predate the infection). Cell type and time point are not known.

This clonotype came up many times. The chain couples TRBV29-1 to TRBJ2-7, with TRBD1 as a possible D gene (6 bases). In germline, CDR1 is SQVTM, CDR2 ANQGSEA. Deletions cut 4 bases from V and 2 bases from J, with 15 bases between. The CDR3 sequence is 14 residues long. CDR3 protein: CSVASQGSPYEQYF. The CDR3 coding sequence is TGCAGCGTTGCATCCCAGGGGTCCCCCTACGAGCAGTACTTC.

The chain recombines TRBV7-9 with TRBJ1-3; D unclear. The CDR3 length is 16 residues. From germline, CDR1 is SEHNR and CDR2 FQNEAQ (reference sequence). Deletions cut 4 bases from V and 0 bases from J, with 13 bases between. CDR3 coding DNA: TGTGCCAGCAGCTCGAGAGGCGCCCGCTCTGGAAACACCATATATTTT. It translates to CASSSRGARSGNTIYF.

The V and J genes are TRBV10-3 and TRBJ1-2; TRBD1 matches 9 bases. V gave up 8 bases and J gave up 4 bases; unmatched junction bases: 5. The germline CDR1 and CDR2 sequences are ENHRY and SYGVKD. The CDR3 has 13 residues. CDR3 nucleotide sequence: TGTGCCATCGGTCCGGGACAGGGCTATGGCTACACCTTC. Protein: CAIGPGQGYGYTF.

The V gene is TRBV7-9, the J gene TRBJ2-1; D unclear. The CDR3 contains 11 residues. The germline CDR1 and CDR2 sequences are SEHNR and FQNEAQ (reference sequence). Between the trimmed V and J ends, which lost 6 bases and 5 bases, there was a span of 5 bases. As DNA, the CDR3 is TGTGCCAGCAGGAACGACAATGAGCAGTTCTTC. Translation: CASRNDNEQFF.

The rearrangement links TRBV4-1 to TRBJ2-7; D is ambiguous. The CDR3 is 13 amino acids. V gave up 0 bases and J gave up 4 bases, with 7 bases separating them. In germline, CDR1 is MGHRA, CDR2 YSYEKL. CDR3 loop: CASSQDTEYEQYV. CDR3 bases: TGCGCCAGCAGCCAAGACACGGAGTACGAGCAGTACGTC.

In its sample, this clonotype was seen a few times. The CDR3 bases are TGCAGTGCACCGGAGCGGGGCCAAGAGACCCAGTACTTC. Translating gives CSAPERGQETQYF. This chain links TRBV20-1 with TRBJ2-5; TRBD2 matches 7 bases. CDR3 length equals 13 residues. CDR1 and CDR2 from the germline V gene are DFQATT and SNEGSKA (reference sequence). The ends lost 6 bases at V and 1 base at J; junction bases unmatched: 5.

Only a few counts were recorded for this clonotype. The gene calls are TRBV4-2 and TRBJ2-2; possible D gene TRBD1, 6 bases. The CDR3 is 16 residues long. Trimming took 1 base from V and 3 from J, leaving 12 bases between them. Germline assignment: CDR1 LGHNA and CDR2 YNFKEQ. The CDR3, as DNA: TGTGCCAGCAGCCAAGTCCAGGGGCCGGACACCGGGGAGCTGTTTTTT. It codes for CASSQVQGPDTGELFF.

This clonotype occurred many times. V gene TRBV4-3 combines with J gene TRBJ2-7, with 8 bases that match TRBD1. CDR3 length equals 15 residues. With V trimmed by 5 bases and J by 4 bases, 10 bases remained unmatched. Germline-derived CDR1 and CDR2 are LGHNA and YSLEER. CDR3 sequence: CASSAHRGLVYEQYF. The CDR3 coding sequence is TGCGCCAGCAGCGCTCACAGGGGGTTGGTTTACGAGCAGTACTTC.

This chain joins TRBV7-2 and TRBJ2-1; either TRBD1 or TRBD2 may fit D (5 bases each). This CDR3 is 15 amino acids long. Germline V gene lookup returns CDR1 SGHTA and CDR2 FQGNSA. Trimming took 5 bases from V and 6 from J, leaving 17 bases between them. This CDR3 reads CASSPRGRDSNEQFF. CDR3 in DNA: TGTGCCAGCAGCCCTCGGGGCAGGGATTCCAATGAGCAGTTCTTC.

This clonotype occurred a few times. This chain connects TRBV7-9 to TRBJ1-4; D is uncertain. CDR1 and CDR2 from the germline V gene are SEHNR and FQNEAQ (reference sequence). The V end lost 2 bases, the J end lost 8 bases, and 12 bases lay between the germline ends. The CDR3 is 14 amino acids. The CDR3 spells CASSLLQEAEKLFF. The CDR3 DNA follows: TGTGCCAGCAGCTTACTTCAGGAGGCGGAAAAACTGTTTTTT. Full variable domain (missing parts from reference TRBV7-9 and TRBJ1-4): DTGVSQNPRHKITKRGQNVTFRCDPISEHNRLYWYRQTLGQGPEFLTYFQNEAQLEKSRLLSDRFSAERPKGSFSTLEIQRTEQGDSAMYLCASSLLQEAEKLFFGSGTQLSVL.

This clonotype was observed a handful of times. The CDR3 DNA is TGTGCCAGCAGCTTTGGGCGGGGCCTCAGTGCAGATACGCAGTATTTT. Translated: CASSFGRGLSADTQYF. The chain uses TRBV7-9 and TRBJ2-3; maybe TRBD2 (6 bases). The CDR3 has 16 residues. The V gene's germline CDR1 is SEHNR and CDR2 FQNEAQ (reference sequence). The V end was cut by 3 bases, the J end by 4 bases, with 17 bases between.

The chain employs TRBV6-1 and TRBJ2-3, with 12 bases that match TRBD2. Unmatched junction bases numbered 11, after V lost 6 bases and J lost 1 base. This CDR3 contains 18 residues. The germline V gene has CDR1 MNHNS and CDR2 SASEGT. The CDR3 here is CASSRTRLAGARTDTQYF. DNA for the CDR3: TGTGCCAGCAGCCGTACGCGACTAGCGGGGGCCCGCACAGATACGCAGTATTTT.

This clonotype was seen only a few times. V usage is TRBV5-1 and J usage is TRBJ2-2, with D possibly being TRBD1 (5 bases). The CDR3 length is 15 residues. The germline V gene encodes CDR1 SGHRS and CDR2 YFSETQ. Trimming removed 3 bases from V and 0 bases from J, with 9 bases in between. For the CDR3, the DNA is TGCGCCAGCAGCTGGCCAGGGACGAACACCGGGGAGCTGTTTTTT. Its translation: CASSWPGTNTGELFF.

The chain combines TRBV7-3 with TRBJ2-3, with a weak D call TRBD1 (6 bases). Trimming stripped 5 bases from V and 6 bases from J, with 24 bases between. Germline lookup yields CDR1 SGHTA and CDR2 FQGTGA. The CDR3 consists of 17 residues. The CDR3 DNA sequence: TGTGCCAGCAGCCCGCGGACAGCTAAGTCTGGGTATGATACGCAGTATTTT. The encoded protein is CASSPRTAKSGYDTQYF. Together with reference TRBV7-3 and TRBJ2-3, the CDR3 gives the full variable domain: GAGVSQTPSNKVTEKGKYVELRCDPISGHTALYWYRQSLGQGPEFLIYFQGTGAADDSGLPNDRFFAVRPEGSVSTLKIQRTERGDSAVYLCASSPRTAKSGYDTQYFGPGTRLTVL.

The chain is built from TRBV4-3 and TRBJ1-2, with unresolved D. The V gene's germline CDR1 is LGHNA and CDR2 YSLEER. The CDR3 is 14 residues long. Trimming cost V 0 bases and J 5 bases, with 10 bases left between them. CDR3: CASSQEVRQYGYTF. The DNA for the CDR3 is TGCGCCAGCAGCCAAGAAGTTAGGCAGTATGGCTACACCTTC.

The chain has TRBV2 and TRBJ2-5; the D is unclear. The length of the CDR3 is 13 residues. The germline CDR1 and CDR2 sequences are SNHLY and FYNNEI. Trimming removed 4 bases at V and 0 bases at J, with 6 bases between. In nucleotides, the CDR3 is TGTGCCAGCAGTGGGGCAGACCAAGAGACCCAGTACTTC. Its translation is CASSGADQETQYF.